Below are 14 T cell receptor beta chains sequenced from a single sample in a study of shared clonotypes between healthy human individuals. Assay: immunoSEQ multiplex PCR; the TCRdb copy retains only in-frame clones and omits some. The sample has about 2.1 million clones, around 95% seen once; the top ten hold 1.5% to 2%. CD45RO-negative CD8 cells positively selected for CCR7 made up the naive population, which excluded terminally differentiated effector memory CD45RA+ cells. The specimen was naive CD8+ T cells from PBMCs. These receptor sequences come from a man younger than 35 in good health. Some clones in this sample may be carry-over from other donors' samples.

The rearrangement links TRBV27 to TRBJ2-7; possible D gene TRBD2, 5 bases. Germline V lookup: CDR1 MNHEY, CDR2 SMNVEV (reference sequence). The CDR3 runs 14 residues. Trimming took 3 bases from V and 0 from J, leaving 9 bases between them. The CDR3 coding sequence is TGTGCCAGCAGTTTTAGACTACCCTCCTACGAGCAGTACTTC. This encodes CASSFRLPSYEQYF.

This clone occurred once. The genes are TRBV9 and TRBJ2-1; D is perhaps TRBD1 (6 bases). Trimming stripped 3 bases from V and 6 bases from J, with 22 bases between. This CDR3 comprises 17 residues. Germline V CDR1 and CDR2: SGDLS, YYNGEE. For the CDR3, the DNA is TGTGCCAGCAGCGCGACAGGTTACGAGATTACGAGCAATGAGCAGTTCTTC. Its translation is CASSATGYEITSNEQFF.

This chain uses TRBV6-1 with TRBJ1-1; D is unclear. Trimming cost V 7 bases and J 1 base, with 7 bases left between them. The CDR3 extends over 12 amino acids. In germline, CDR1 is MNHNS, CDR2 SASEGT. CDR3 nucleotides: TGTGCCAGCATTTTTTGGAACACTGAAGCTTTCTTT. It specifies CASIFWNTEAFF.

The chain is built from TRBV7-9 and TRBJ2-1; no clear D gene. V dropped 5 bases and J dropped 9 bases, with 8 bases sitting between them. Germline lookup yields CDR1 SEHNR and CDR2 FQNEAQ (reference sequence). This CDR3 region has 11 residues. The CDR3 region is CASSPPAEQFF. The CDR3 nucleotides are TGTGCCAGCAGCCCCCCCGCTGAGCAGTTCTTC.

As for this clone: Other DNA sequences in this sample translate to the same CDR3. The chain uses TRBV5-1 and TRBJ2-3, with TRBD2 as a possible D gene (5 bases). Trimming removed 8 bases from V and 1 base from J, with 17 bases in between. Looked up from germline, CDR1 is SGHRS and CDR2 is YFSETQ. This CDR3 is 15 amino acids long. The CDR3 DNA follows: TGCGCCAGTTCCCCCCCCGCGGGCGGCACAGATACGCAGTATTTT. Protein product: CASSPPAGGTDTQYF.

The chain combines TRBV7-2 with TRBJ1-1, with a weak D call TRBD1 (6 bases). The V and J ends lost 0 bases and 5 bases respectively, with 22 bases between them. CDR3 size: 18 residues. Germline CDR1 is SGHTA and CDR2 is FQGNSA. The CDR3: CASSLAVLYPGAPTEAFF. For the CDR3, the DNA is TGTGCCAGCAGCTTAGCGGTTTTGTACCCAGGGGCGCCGACTGAAGCTTTCTTT.

The chain couples TRBV4-1 to TRBJ2-3, with a possible D match to TRBD2 (5 bases). CDR1 and CDR2 from the germline V gene are MGHRA and YSYEKL. V lost 4 bases and J lost 0, with 17 bases in between. The CDR3 has 17 residues. In nucleotides, the CDR3 is TGCGCCAGCAGCCCCAATCCCCCCAGCGGTAGCACAGATACGCAGTATTTT. Protein product: CASSPNPPSGSTDTQYF.

This clone has only one observation. J is TRBJ2-7 and V is TRBV29-1, with 12 bases lining up with TRBD1. Looked up from germline, CDR1 is SQVTM and CDR2 is ANQGSEA. This CDR3 is 12 amino acids long. The V segment lost 7 bases and the J segment 5 bases; nucleotides outside the gene matches: 3. In DNA, the CDR3 is TGCAGCGCCAGGGACAGGGGGCACGAGCAGTACTTC. Residues: CSARDRGHEQYF.

This clone was observed a single time. The chain combines TRBV9 with TRBJ2-2, with 7 bases lining up with TRBD2. The CDR3 sequence is 15 residues long. The J segment lost 0 bases and the V segment lost 3 bases, leaving 2 bases of the junction unmatched. Germline CDR1 is SGDLS and CDR2 is YYNGEE. In DNA form, the CDR3 reads TGTGCCAGCAGCGAGGGGACTACGAACACCGGGGAGCTGTTTTTT. Amino acid sequence: CASSEGTTNTGELFF.

V and J are TRBV9 and TRBJ2-7; 10 bases fit TRBD1. With V trimmed by 7 bases and J by 0 bases, 16 bases remained unmatched. CDR1 is SGDLS, CDR2 YYNGEE, per germline. CDR3 length: 18 residues. This chain's CDR3 is CASGPQQGQGTSSYEQYF. The CDR3 nucleotides are TGTGCCAGCGGCCCCCAACAGGGACAGGGGACTTCCTCCTACGAGCAGTACTTC.

The rearrangement links TRBV10-3 to TRBJ2-1, with 14 bases matching TRBD2. Germline V gene lookup returns CDR1 ENHRY and CDR2 SYGVKD. With 11 bases clipped from V and 6 bases from J, the junction kept 3 bases outside the gene matches. The CDR3 has 13 amino acids. The CDR3 reads CAVGLAGGNEQFF. The DNA of the CDR3 is TGTGCCGTCGGACTAGCGGGAGGCAATGAGCAGTTCTTC.

This clone was detected only once. The J gene is TRBJ1-1, the V gene TRBV7-9; TRBD1 is a possible D gene (6 bases). The CDR3 is 15 residues long. With 5 bases removed from V and 1 base from J, the gap between germline ends came to 14 bases. Germline values: CDR1 SEHNR, CDR2 FQNEAQ (reference sequence). CDR3 sequence (DNA): TGTGCCAGCAGCCCAAGTAGAGGGGGGAACACTGAAGCTTTCTTT. Translating gives CASSPSRGGNTEAFF.

The chain carries TRBV15 and TRBJ1-5, with D possibly matching TRBD1 (5 bases). With 4 bases removed from V and 3 bases from J, the gap between germline ends came to 19 bases. Germline CDR1 LNHNV, CDR2 YYDKDF (reference sequence). This CDR3 has 17 residues. DNA of the CDR3: TGTGCCACCAGCACCCTGTCCGGGCCCAGGGCCAATCAGCCCCAGCATTTT. Protein sequence: CATSTLSGPRANQPQHF.

In DNA form, the CDR3 reads TGTGCCAGCAGTTACCAAGGCCGTGATGAGCAGTTCTTC. This encodes CASSYQGRDEQFF. The V call is TRBV6-5, the J call TRBJ2-1; D is unresolved. Trimming took 2 bases from V and 8 from J, leaving 10 bases between them. The germline CDR1 and CDR2 sequences are MNHEY and SVGAGI. The CDR3 is 13 amino acids.